The entry below gives a single TCR beta chain sequence along with its context. There is no known antigen for this receptor. No per-base quality is available; no much larger clone lies one base away. V lost 4 bases and J lost 6 bases; the stretch between them is 13 bases long. The CDR3, from cysteine to phenylalanine, totals 14 residues. Only the CDR3 region is kept as DNA, spanning 42 bases read in frame from base 1. In the germline V gene, CDR1 corresponds to SNHLY and CDR2 to FYNNEI. The data derive from a study of shared clonotypes between healthy human individuals (dated by TCRdb to 2018 to 2020). Regarding the study in general: The cohort comprised a couple of women and a few men aged 18 to 49 years. To increase sequencing depth and limit assay-specific biases, TCR repertoire library preparation and sequencing were carried out by different laboratories using diverse techniques. For each donor, CD4 naive and CD4 memory were each given three plates, CD8 naive was given two plates, and CD8 memory was given one plate. To estimate repertoire size and how much clonotype sharing occurs between individuals, the study deeply sequenced the blood TCR repertoires of roughly 5 healthy adults. Between about 0.8 and 9 billion PBMCs per donor were obtained by leukapheresis.

What the study reported, not specific to this receptor: Around 5.4% of naive CD4, roughly 3.5% of naive CD8, about 2.5% of memory CD4, and less than 0.45% of memory CD8 clonotypes were shared across four donors. Sampling was restricted to blood, and TCR repertoires in tissue are likely to differ from TCR repertoires in blood. Even with the large sequencing depth, rarefaction of the sorted-subset datasets indicated that sequencing was incomplete. Based on pairwise subsampling, the degree of clonotype sharing among donors was expected to be affected by sequencing depth. Because the study included only a small number of donors, the genetic and exposure-history diversity represented was limited. Estimated clonotype richness was generally larger for naive than for memory subsets. Higher generation probabilities were observed for clonotypes shared by all four sorted-subset donors than for non-shared clonotypes.

Healthy HIV-negative adults with no recently reported acute infections or vaccinations were included as donors. Only Caucasian adults living in Nashville, Tennessee, USA were represented among the donors. Magnetic negative selection was used to enrich CD4+ T cells, after which naive cells were positively selected on CD45RA and the negative fraction became the memory subset. Blood was obtained by leukapheresis, after which PBMCs were separated by Ficoll-Histopaque density gradient centrifugation and cryopreserved in liquid nitrogen vapor phase. Analytical flow cytometry was used to check the purity and quantity of each magnetically sorted T cell population. Genomic DNA was isolated from every sorted fraction and measured by UV absorbance on a Nanodrop 2000c. TCR CDR3 regions were amplified from genomic DNA by multiplex PCR using the deep immunoSEQ assay. Genomic DNA extracted from each cell subset was distributed evenly over all wells of several immunoSEQ 96-well plates, and each plate served as one replicate. For sorted subsets, each replicate PCR was loaded with about 0.2 ug genomic DNA, equivalent to 30,000 or so T cell genomes. The purified libraries were quantified using a Qubit 3.0 fluorometer, sized with a Bioanalyzer 2100, and then quantified again using the KAPA Library Quantification kit. A separate single-read 150-cycle Illumina NextSeq 550 flow cell was used to sequence each immunoSEQ 96-well plate. The published analysis was carried out like this. Because the immunoSEQ output included only junctional sequences and no quality scores, the filtering could not be the same as the filtering used for full-length reads. To assign V/J genes and CDR3, sequences were annotated using PyIR, a Python wrapper for IgBLAST v1.9, with IMGT germline references. Reads were removed for weak V/J assignments (E-value above 1e-6), missing CDR3, stop codons, out-of-frame junctions, or ambiguous translated residues. V3J clonotypes were defined by identical inferred V gene, J gene, and CDR3 amino acid sequence. Percentage overlap between repertoires was calculated by dividing the number of shared unique clonotypes by the size of the smaller repertoire. RTK rarefaction, the Chao1 estimator, and Recon v2.1 estimates of unobserved clonotypes were used to assess repertoire richness. OLGA was used to compute generation probabilities for all TCRbeta clonotypes that the gDNA method yielded from a few donors. TCRdb took over this immuneACCESS table, retaining in-frame rearrangements with V and J assigned. Such tables are incomplete; in checked studies, under half of the missing clones stem from an unresolved V gene, and the remainder is unexplained. The V and J calls and the clone size are those of that table, but D and trimming were determined from the DNA. Here the sample has millions of clones; 93% occur a single time. The top ten hold under 0.45% of the sample.

The source of this sequence is a man between 18 and 35 years old in good health. Some clones in this sample may be carry-over from other donors' samples. This receptor chain uses TRBV2 and TRBJ1-5, and TRBD1 may be the D gene, going by 5 matching bases. Material: naive CD4+ T cells from PBMCs. What the cell subset or site label conveys for this sample: CD45RA+ positively selected. The CDR3 protein is CASSGSGLAQPQHF. The bases are TGTGCCAGCAGTGGATCGGGGCTAGCTCAGCCCCAGCATTTT.